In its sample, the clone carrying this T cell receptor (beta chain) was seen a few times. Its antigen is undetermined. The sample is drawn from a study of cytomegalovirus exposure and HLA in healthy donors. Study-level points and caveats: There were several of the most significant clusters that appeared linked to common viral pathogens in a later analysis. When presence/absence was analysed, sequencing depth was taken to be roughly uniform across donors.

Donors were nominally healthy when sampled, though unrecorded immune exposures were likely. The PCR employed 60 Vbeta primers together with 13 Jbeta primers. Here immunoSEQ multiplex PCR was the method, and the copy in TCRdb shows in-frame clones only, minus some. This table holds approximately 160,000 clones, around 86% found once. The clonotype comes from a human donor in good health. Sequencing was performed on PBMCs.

For the CDR3, the DNA is TGCGCCAGCAGCCAACGCCCTGACAGGGACCTCTATAATTCACCCCTCCACTTT. This sequence encodes CASSQRPDRDLYNSPLHF. This chain joins TRBV4-3 and TRBJ1-6, with TRBD1 matching 7 bases. The CDR3 is 18 amino acids. CDR1 LGHNA and CDR2 YSLEER come from the germline V gene. V lost 2 bases and J lost 3; bases outside the gene matches: 10.